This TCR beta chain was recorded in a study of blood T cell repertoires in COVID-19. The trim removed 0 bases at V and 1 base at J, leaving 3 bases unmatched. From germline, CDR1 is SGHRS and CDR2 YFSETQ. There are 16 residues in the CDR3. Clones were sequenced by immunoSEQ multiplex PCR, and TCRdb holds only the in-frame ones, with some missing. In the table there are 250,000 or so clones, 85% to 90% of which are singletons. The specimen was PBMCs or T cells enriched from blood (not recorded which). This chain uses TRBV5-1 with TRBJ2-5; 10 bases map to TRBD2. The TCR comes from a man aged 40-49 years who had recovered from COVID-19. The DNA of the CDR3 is TGCGCCAGCAGCTTGGGTCTAGCGGGAGCCCAAGAGACCCAGTACTTC. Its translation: CASSLGLAGAQETQYF. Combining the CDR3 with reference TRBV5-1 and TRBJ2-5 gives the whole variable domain KAGVTQTPRYLIKTRGQQVTLSCSPISGHRSVSWYQQTPGQGLQFLFEYFSETQRNKGNFPGRFSGRQFSNSRSEMNVSTLELGDSALYLCASSLGLAGAQETQYFGPGTRLLVL.